This TCR beta chain comes out of a study of blood T cell repertoires in COVID-19. Study as a whole: Samples came from the United States, Italy and Spain, spanning acute and convalescent COVID-19. PBMCs, B-cell-depleted T cells, or T cells were the source of the cDNA or gDNA that made up the material.

Seattle participants joined during active infection and were tracked over time. Germline V CDR1 and CDR2: MNHEY, SVGAGI. This CDR3 region has 13 residues. The junction had 6 bases not matched to a gene; V was cut back by 8 bases and J by 5 bases. As originally analysed: Amplification from reference gene primers served as the basis for estimated nucleated cell counts. Repertoires were generated with immunoSEQ multiplex PCR, while TCRdb's copy carries only in-frame clones and drops some. Clone size and the V and J calls come from that table; the DNA yielded D and trimming. This sample has around 310,000 clones; around 91% occur once, and the top ten carry 0.95% to 1.3%.

The origin of this receptor is a woman aged 40-49 years with COVID-19, enrolled during active disease. Specimen: peripheral blood. This chain uses TRBV6-5 with TRBJ2-7; the match to TRBD2 covers 10 bases. DNA for the CDR3: TGTGCCAGCCCAGCGGGGGGGCCCCACGAGCAGTACTTC. The encoded protein is CASPAGGPHEQYF.